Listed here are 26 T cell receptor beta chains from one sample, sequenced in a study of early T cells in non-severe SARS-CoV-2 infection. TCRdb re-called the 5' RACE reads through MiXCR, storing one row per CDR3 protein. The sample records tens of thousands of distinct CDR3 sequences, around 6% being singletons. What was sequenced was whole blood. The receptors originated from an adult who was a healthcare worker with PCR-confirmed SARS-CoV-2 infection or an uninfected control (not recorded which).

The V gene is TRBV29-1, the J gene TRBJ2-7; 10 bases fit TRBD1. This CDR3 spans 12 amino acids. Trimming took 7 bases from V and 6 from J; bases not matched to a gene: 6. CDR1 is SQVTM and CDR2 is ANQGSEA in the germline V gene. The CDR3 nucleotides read TGCAGCGGGCTAGACAGGGGGCGCGAGCAGTACTTC. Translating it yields CSGLDRGREQYF.

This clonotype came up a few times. The CDR3, as DNA: TGCAGCGTTGTCTTCGATTTCGCAGATACGCAGTATTTT. Translated, it gives CSVVFDFADTQYF. The genes are TRBV29-1 and TRBJ2-3; no firm D call. The V and J ends lost 4 bases and 4 bases respectively, with 12 bases between them. The CDR3 covers 13 residues. From germline, CDR1 is SQVTM and CDR2 ANQGSEA.

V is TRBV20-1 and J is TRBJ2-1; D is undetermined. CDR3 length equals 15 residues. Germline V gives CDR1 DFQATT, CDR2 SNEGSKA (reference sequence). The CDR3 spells CSPGLHVNSYNEQFF. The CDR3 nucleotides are TGCAGCCCTGGTTTGCACGTTAACTCCTACAATGAGCAGTTCTTC.

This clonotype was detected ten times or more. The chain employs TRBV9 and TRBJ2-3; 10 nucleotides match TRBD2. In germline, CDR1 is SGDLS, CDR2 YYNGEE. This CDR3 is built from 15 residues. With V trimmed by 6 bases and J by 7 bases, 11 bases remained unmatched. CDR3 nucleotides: TGTGCCAGCACCCCAGAAGGTAGCGGGAGGTATACGCAGTATTTT. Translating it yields CASTPEGSGRYTQYF.

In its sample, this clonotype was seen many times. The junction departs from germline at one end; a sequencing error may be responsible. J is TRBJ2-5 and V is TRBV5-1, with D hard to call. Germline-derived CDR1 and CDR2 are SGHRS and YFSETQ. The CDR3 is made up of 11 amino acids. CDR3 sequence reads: CASSLEETQYF. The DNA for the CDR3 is TGTGCCAGCAGCTTGGAAGAGACCCAGTACTTC.

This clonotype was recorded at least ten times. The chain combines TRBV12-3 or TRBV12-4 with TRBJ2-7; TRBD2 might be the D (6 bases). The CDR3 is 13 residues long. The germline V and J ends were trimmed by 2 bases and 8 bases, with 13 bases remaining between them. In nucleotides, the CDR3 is TGTGCCAGCAGTTTATGGGTCGGGAGCAAGCAGTACTTC. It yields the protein CASSLWVGSKQYF.

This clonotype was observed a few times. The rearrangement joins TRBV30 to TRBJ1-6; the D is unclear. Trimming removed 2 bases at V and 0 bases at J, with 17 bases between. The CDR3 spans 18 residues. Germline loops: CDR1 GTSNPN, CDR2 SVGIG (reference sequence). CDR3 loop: CAWSPRSALSSYNSPLHF. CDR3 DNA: TGTGCCTGGAGTCCTCGAAGTGCACTTAGCTCCTATAATTCACCCCTCCACTTT.

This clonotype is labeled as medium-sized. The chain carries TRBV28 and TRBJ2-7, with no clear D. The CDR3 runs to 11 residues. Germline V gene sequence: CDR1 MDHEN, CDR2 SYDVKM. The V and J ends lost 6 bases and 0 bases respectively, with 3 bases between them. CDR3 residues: CASSSSYEQYF. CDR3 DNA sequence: TGTGCCAGCAGCTCCTCCTACGAGCAGTACTTC. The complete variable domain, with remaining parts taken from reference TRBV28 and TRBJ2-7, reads DVKVTQSSRYLVKRTGEKVFLECVQDMDHENMFWYRQDPGLGLRLIYFSYDVKMKEKGDIPEGYSVSREKKERFSLILESASTNQTSMYLCASSSSYEQYFGPGTRLTVT.

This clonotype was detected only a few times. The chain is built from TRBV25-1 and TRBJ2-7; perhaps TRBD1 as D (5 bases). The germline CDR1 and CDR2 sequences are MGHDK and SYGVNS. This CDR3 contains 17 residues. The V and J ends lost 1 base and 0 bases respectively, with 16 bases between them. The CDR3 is CASSEFVIGHRSYEQYF. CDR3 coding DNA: TGTGCCAGCAGTGAATTTGTAATTGGACACCGCTCCTACGAGCAGTACTTC.

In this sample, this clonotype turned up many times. CDR3 nucleotides: TGTGCCAGCAGTCGCTCCGGGTACGAGCAGTACTTC. It codes for CASSRSGYEQYF. The gene calls are TRBV12-3 or TRBV12-4 and TRBJ2-7, with no clear D. This CDR3 spans 12 amino acids. With 5 bases removed from V and 4 bases from J, the gap between germline ends came to 9 bases.

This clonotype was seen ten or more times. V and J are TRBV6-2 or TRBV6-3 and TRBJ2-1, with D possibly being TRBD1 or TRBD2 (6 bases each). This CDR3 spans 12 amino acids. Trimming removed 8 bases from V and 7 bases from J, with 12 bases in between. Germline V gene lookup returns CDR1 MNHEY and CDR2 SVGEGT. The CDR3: CASWQGTNEQFF. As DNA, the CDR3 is TGTGCCAGCTGGCAGGGGACTAATGAGCAGTTCTTC.

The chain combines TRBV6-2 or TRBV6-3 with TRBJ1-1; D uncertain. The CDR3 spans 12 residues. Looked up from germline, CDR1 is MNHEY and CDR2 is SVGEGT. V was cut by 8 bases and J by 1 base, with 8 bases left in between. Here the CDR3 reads CASAWANTEAFF. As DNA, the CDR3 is TGTGCCAGCGCCTGGGCGAACACTGAAGCTTTCTTT.

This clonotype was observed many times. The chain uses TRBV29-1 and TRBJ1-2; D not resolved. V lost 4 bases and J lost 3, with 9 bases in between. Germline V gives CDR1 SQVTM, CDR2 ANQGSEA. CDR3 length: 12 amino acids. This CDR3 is CSVGDGDYGYTF. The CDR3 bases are TGCAGCGTTGGCGACGGGGACTATGGCTACACCTTC. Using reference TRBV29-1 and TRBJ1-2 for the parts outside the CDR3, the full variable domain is SAVISQKPSRDICQRGTSLTIQCQVDSQVTMMFWYRQQPGQSLTLIATANQGSEATYESGFVIDKFPISRPNLTFSTLTVSNMSPEDSSIYLCSVGDGDYGYTFGSGTRLTVV.

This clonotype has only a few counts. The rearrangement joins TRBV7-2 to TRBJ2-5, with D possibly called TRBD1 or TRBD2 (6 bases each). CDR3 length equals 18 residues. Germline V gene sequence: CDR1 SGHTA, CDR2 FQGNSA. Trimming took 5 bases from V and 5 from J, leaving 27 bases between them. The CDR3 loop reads CASSRTVGWGRGYETQYF. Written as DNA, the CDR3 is TGTGCCAGCAGCCGGACGGTTGGATGGGGGCGGGGATATGAGACCCAGTACTTC.

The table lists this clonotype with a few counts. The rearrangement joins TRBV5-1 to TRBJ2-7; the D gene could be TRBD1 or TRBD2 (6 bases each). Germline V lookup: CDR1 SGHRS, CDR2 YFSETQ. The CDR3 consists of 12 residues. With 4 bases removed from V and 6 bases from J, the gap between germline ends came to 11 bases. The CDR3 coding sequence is TGCGCCAGCAGCCTCAGGGGAGGCGAGCAGTACTTC. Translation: CASSLRGGEQYF.

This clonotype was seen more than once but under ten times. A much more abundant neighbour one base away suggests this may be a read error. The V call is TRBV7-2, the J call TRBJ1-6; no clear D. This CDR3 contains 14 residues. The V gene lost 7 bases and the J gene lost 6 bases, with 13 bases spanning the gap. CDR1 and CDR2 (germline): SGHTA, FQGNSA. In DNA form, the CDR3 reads TGTGCCAGCAACCCGGACGGATCTAATTCACCCCTCCACTTT. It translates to CASNPDGSNSPLHF.

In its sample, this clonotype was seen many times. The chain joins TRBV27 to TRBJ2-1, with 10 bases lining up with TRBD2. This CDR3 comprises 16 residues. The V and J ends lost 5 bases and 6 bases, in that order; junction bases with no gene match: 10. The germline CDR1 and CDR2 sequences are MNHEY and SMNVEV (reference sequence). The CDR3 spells CASSLLTAGGPNEQFF. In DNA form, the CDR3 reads TGTGCCAGCAGTCTTTTAACAGCGGGGGGGCCCAATGAGCAGTTCTTC.

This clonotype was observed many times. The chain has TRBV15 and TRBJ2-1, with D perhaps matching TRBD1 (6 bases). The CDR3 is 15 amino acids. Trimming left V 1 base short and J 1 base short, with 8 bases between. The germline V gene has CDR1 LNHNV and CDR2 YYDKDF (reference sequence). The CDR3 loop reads CATSRVGGSYNEQFF. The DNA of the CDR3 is TGTGCCACCAGCAGAGTAGGGGGTTCCTACAATGAGCAGTTCTTC.

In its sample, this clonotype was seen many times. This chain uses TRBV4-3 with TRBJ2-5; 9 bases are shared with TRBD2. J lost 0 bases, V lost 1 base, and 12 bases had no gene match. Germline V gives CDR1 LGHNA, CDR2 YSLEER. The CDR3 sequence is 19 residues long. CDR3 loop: CASSQAVDWRGGNQETQYF. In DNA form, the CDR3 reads TGCGCCAGCAGCCAAGCGGTCGATTGGCGGGGGGGAAACCAAGAGACCCAGTACTTC.

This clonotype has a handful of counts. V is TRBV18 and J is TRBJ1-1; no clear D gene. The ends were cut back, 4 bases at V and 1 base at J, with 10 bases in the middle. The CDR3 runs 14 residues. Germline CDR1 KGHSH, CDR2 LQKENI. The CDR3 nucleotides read TGTGCCAGCTCACTTGAGGTGGGGAACACTGAAGCTTTCTTT. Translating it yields CASSLEVGNTEAFF.

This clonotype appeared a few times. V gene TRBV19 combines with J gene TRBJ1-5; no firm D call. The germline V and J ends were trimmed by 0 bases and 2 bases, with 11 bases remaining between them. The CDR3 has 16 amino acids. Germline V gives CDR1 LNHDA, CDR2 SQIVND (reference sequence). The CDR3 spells CASSIEGAKGNQPQHF. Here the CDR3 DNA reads TGTGCCAGTAGTATAGAAGGAGCGAAGGGCAATCAGCCCCAGCATTTT.

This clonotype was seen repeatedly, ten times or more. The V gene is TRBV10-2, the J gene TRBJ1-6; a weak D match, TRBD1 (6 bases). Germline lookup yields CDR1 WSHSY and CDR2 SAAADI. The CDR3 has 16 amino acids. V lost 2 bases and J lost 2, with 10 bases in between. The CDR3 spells CASSEQGRTYNSPLHF. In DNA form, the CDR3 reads TGCGCCAGCAGTGAGCAGGGGAGGACCTATAATTCACCCCTCCACTTT.

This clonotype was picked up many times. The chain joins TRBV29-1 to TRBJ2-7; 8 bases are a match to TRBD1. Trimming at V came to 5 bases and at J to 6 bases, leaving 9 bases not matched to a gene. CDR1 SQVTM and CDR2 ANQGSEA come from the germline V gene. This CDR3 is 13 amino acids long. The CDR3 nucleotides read TGCAGCGTTAACCTTCGGACAGGGAGCGAGCAGTACTTC. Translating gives CSVNLRTGSEQYF.

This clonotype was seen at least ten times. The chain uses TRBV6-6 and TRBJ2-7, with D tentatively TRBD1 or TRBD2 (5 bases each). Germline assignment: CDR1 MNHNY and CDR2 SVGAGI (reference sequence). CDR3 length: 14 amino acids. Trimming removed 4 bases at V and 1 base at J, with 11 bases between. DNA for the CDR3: TGTGCCAGCAGTTTTTCCGGGACGTCCTACGAGCAGTACTTC. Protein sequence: CASSFSGTSYEQYF.

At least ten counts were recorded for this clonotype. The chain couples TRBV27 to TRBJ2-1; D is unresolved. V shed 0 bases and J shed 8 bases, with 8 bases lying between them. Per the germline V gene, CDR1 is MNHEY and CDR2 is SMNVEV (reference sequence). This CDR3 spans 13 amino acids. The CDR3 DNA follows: TGTGCCAGCAGTTTATCCCTCTGGCATGAGCAGTTCTTC. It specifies CASSLSLWHEQFF.

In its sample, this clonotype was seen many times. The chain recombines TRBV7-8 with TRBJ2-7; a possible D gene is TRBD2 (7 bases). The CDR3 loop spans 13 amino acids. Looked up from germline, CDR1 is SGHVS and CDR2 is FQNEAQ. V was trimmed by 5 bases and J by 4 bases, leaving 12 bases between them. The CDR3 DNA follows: TGTGCCAGCAGCAAGGGGGGGGATTACGAGCAGTACTTC. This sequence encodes CASSKGGDYEQYF.